The clone carrying this T cell receptor beta chain was counted only a few times. Its antigen is currently unknown. These data belong to a study of human T cells and chemical hapten exposure. Study results and caveats: Among expanded TCRs, significantly more large CDR3 similarity clusters formed than among controls.

Specified time point: patch test 3, about 24 weeks after DPC sensitization. The treatment denotes: therapeutic diphenylcyclopropenone sensitization with weekly scalp DPC. Donors were 18 to 70-year-old alopecia patients suitable for DPC. As the library was built, unique molecular identifiers were attached to individual cDNA molecules. Original processing methods: Samples held a median of 95,638 TCRs, range roughly 20,000–750,000. TCRdb used MiXCR to reprocess the RACE reads, holding one entry per CDR3 protein. TCRdb's processing, not the authors', yielded these V and J calls. This sample yields more than 45,000 distinct CDR3 sequences, of which 9.5% to 15% are seen a single time; 2.4% belongs to the top ten. The germline gives CDR1 SGDLS, CDR2 YYNGEE. V lost 0 bases and J lost 0, with 14 bases in between. This CDR3 has 17 residues.

The TCR sequence derives from a man aged 25 to 40 with alopecia areata. Some clones in this sample may be carry-over from other donors' samples. Sequences were derived from whole blood, sampled in connection with sensitization to the hapten diphenylcyclopropenone (DPC). The genes are TRBV9 and TRBJ2-3, with D unclear. The CDR3 bases are TGTGCCAGCAGCGTAGAAGGTCAGGCGCCCAGCACAGATACGCAGTATTTT. As protein: CASSVEGQAPSTDTQYF.